These T cell receptor beta chains were read from a single sample in a study of T-cell memory formation after mild COVID-19. TCRdb used MiXCR to reprocess the 5' RACE reads, holding one entry per CDR3 protein. This table has about 560,000 distinct CDR3 sequences, roughly 22% appearing once. Sequencing used PBMCs or a T cell subset sorted from them (not recorded which). Receptors originate from an adult woman who had mild COVID-19 (a few samples of this study predate the infection). Cell type and time point are not known. CDR3s include the opening cysteine and the closing phenylalanine or tryptophan. Each record gives: clone size, V gene, J gene, D gene, CDR3 DNA, CDR3 protein. The D gene is left open where the match is weak. Not every row has a clone size; where given, it reads once, few, many or a size class.

clone size: .
V gene: TRBV3-1
J gene: TRBJ1-6
D gene: .
CDR3 DNA: TGTGCCAGCAGCCAATACGGGGGCGAGAATTCACCCCTCCACTTT
CDR3 protein: CASSQYGGENSPLHF

clone size: once
V gene: TRBV11-2
J gene: TRBJ1-5
D gene: .
CDR3 DNA: TGTGCCAGCAGCTTAGAAGCCGCTCAGCCCCAGCATTTT
CDR3 protein: CASSLEAAQPQHF

clone size: few
V gene: TRBV7-8
J gene: TRBJ1-2
D gene: .
CDR3 DNA: TGTGCCAGCAGCCCACGGGCTAACTATGGCTACACCTTC
CDR3 protein: CASSPRANYGYTF

clone size: .
V gene: TRBV7-2
J gene: TRBJ2-7
D gene: TRBD2
CDR3 DNA: TGTGCCAGCAGGCGAGGACTAGCGGACTCCTACGAGCAGTACTTC
CDR3 protein: CASRRGLADSYEQYF

clone size: few
V gene: TRBV20-1
J gene: TRBJ2-5
D gene: .
CDR3 DNA: TGCAGTGTCACCGACCTCACAGGGCGAGAGACCCAGTACTTC
CDR3 protein: CSVTDLTGRETQYF

clone size: .
V gene: TRBV3-1
J gene: TRBJ2-3
D gene: TRBD2
CDR3 DNA: TGTGCCAGCAGCCACGGACTAGCCGCACAGTATTTT
CDR3 protein: CASSHGLAAQYF

clone size: .
V gene: TRBV7-8
J gene: TRBJ1-2
D gene: .
CDR3 DNA: TGTGCCAGCAGCGCACAGGGACGGGGCTTAATGAGTGGCTACACCTTC
CDR3 protein: CASSAQGRGLMSGYTF

clone size: few
V gene: TRBV4-1
J gene: TRBJ1-2
D gene: .
CDR3 DNA: TGCGCCAGCAGCCTTCGTCCTTGGGGGGATGGTGGCTACACCTTC
CDR3 protein: CASSLRPWGDGGYTF

clone size: .
V gene: TRBV7-9
J gene: TRBJ1-1
D gene: TRBD1
CDR3 DNA: TGTGCCAGCAGTTGGCCTCGGACAGGACTAACGAACACTGAAGCTTTCTTT
CDR3 protein: CASSWPRTGLTNTEAFF

clone size: many
V gene: TRBV7-9
J gene: TRBJ1-4
D gene: .
CDR3 DNA: TGTGCCAGCAGCTTAGCGGGGGGTAATGAAAAACTGTTTTTT
CDR3 protein: CASSLAGGNEKLFF

clone size: few
V gene: TRBV24-1
J gene: TRBJ1-2
D gene: TRBD1
CDR3 DNA: TGTGCCACCAGTGGACCCTTTGGACAGGGAACCTATGGCTACACCTTC
CDR3 protein: CATSGPFGQGTYGYTF

clone size: .
V gene: TRBV5-1
J gene: TRBJ2-1
D gene: TRBD2
CDR3 DNA: TGCGCCAGCAGCTTGGCAGCTAGCGGTAACAATGAGCAGTTCTTC
CDR3 protein: CASSLAASGNNEQFF

clone size: .
V gene: TRBV2
J gene: TRBJ1-1
D gene: .
CDR3 DNA: TGTGCCAGCAGTGAATTGCTGTCGGCTTTGAACACTGAAGCTTTCTTT
CDR3 protein: CASSELLSALNTEAFF

clone size: few
V gene: TRBV7-6
J gene: TRBJ1-2
D gene: .
CDR3 DNA: TGTGCCAGCAGCTTAGGAGGGAGCGGTGGCTACACCTTC
CDR3 protein: CASSLGGSGGYTF

clone size: .
V gene: TRBV20-1
J gene: TRBJ1-4
D gene: TRBD1
CDR3 DNA: TGCAGTGCTAGCCCCGGGACAGGGGGCATAAGAAATGAAAAACTGTTTTTT
CDR3 protein: CSASPGTGGIRNEKLFF

clone size: few
V gene: TRBV6-6
J gene: TRBJ1-2
D gene: .
CDR3 DNA: TGTGCCAGCAGCCCCCAGGAGGGCCCGCTGTTGTTCTACACCTTC
CDR3 protein: CASSPQEGPLLFYTF

clone size: .
V gene: TRBV15
J gene: TRBJ1-2
D gene: TRBD1
CDR3 DNA: TGTGCCACCAGCCGCCGGGACAGTCTCTCCTATGGCTACACCTTC
CDR3 protein: CATSRRDSLSYGYTF

clone size: many
V gene: TRBV20-1
J gene: TRBJ1-2
D gene: TRBD1
CDR3 DNA: TGCAGTGCTTCAGGGGGCGCGATCGCTAACTATGGCTACACCTTC
CDR3 protein: CSASGGAIANYGYTF

clone size: .
V gene: TRBV7-2
J gene: TRBJ1-2
D gene: .
CDR3 DNA: TGTGCCAGCAGCTTAGAAAAGGGACGGCGAAGTGCTGGCTACACCTTC
CDR3 protein: CASSLEKGRRSAGYTF

clone size: .
V gene: TRBV6-1
J gene: TRBJ1-2
D gene: .
CDR3 DNA: TGTGCCAGCAGTGAAGCGTGGGAGGGTAACTATGGCTACACCTTC
CDR3 protein: CASSEAWEGNYGYTF

clone size: few
V gene: TRBV6-5
J gene: TRBJ2-1
D gene: TRBD2
CDR3 DNA: TGTGCCAGCACGTCCGGGACTAGCGGCTTCAATGAGCAGTTCTTC
CDR3 protein: CASTSGTSGFNEQFF

clone size: .
V gene: TRBV9
J gene: TRBJ2-5
D gene: TRBD2
CDR3 DNA: TGTGCCAGCAGCGTAGAAACTAGCGGGGGCCACCCTCAAGAGACCCAGTACTTC
CDR3 protein: CASSVETSGGHPQETQYF

clone size: .
V gene: TRBV7-8
J gene: TRBJ2-5
D gene: TRBD2
CDR3 DNA: TGTGCCAGCAGTTTTGAGACTAGCGGGCAGAGGGAGACCCAGTACTTC
CDR3 protein: CASSFETSGQRETQYF

clone size: .
V gene: TRBV20-1
J gene: TRBJ2-1
D gene: TRBD2
CDR3 DNA: TGCAGTGCTAGGAAGGGACTAGGAAATATCGGTGAGCAGTTCTTC
CDR3 protein: CSARKGLGNIGEQFF

clone size: .
V gene: TRBV7-9
J gene: TRBJ1-1
D gene: .
CDR3 DNA: TGTGCCAGCACCCTAGGGGCAGAAGCTTTCTTT
CDR3 protein: CASTLGAEAFF

clone size: .
V gene: TRBV4-1
J gene: TRBJ2-5
D gene: .
CDR3 DNA: TGCGCCAGCAGCCAAGGGGACCTGAGAGGGACCCAGTACTTC
CDR3 protein: CASSQGDLRGTQYF

clone size: many
V gene: TRBV12-3/TRBV12-4
J gene: TRBJ1-5
D gene: .
CDR3 DNA: TGTGCCAGCAGTTGGCACAGGGGCAATCAGCCCCAGCATTTT
CDR3 protein: CASSWHRGNQPQHF

clone size: .
V gene: TRBV7-8
J gene: TRBJ2-1
D gene: .
CDR3 DNA: TGTGCCAGCAGCTTAGTAGTGGGGGCTTACAATGAGCAGTTCTTC
CDR3 protein: CASSLVVGAYNEQFF

clone size: .
V gene: TRBV4-1
J gene: TRBJ2-7
D gene: .
CDR3 DNA: TGCGCCAGCAGCCAGGAAAAACAGGGAGGGAATTACGAGCAGTACTTC
CDR3 protein: CASSQEKQGGNYEQYF

clone size: .
V gene: TRBV18
J gene: TRBJ1-4
D gene: .
CDR3 DNA: TGTGCCAGCTCACTAGACCGGGATCCAGGAGAAAAACTGTTTTTT
CDR3 protein: CASSLDRDPGEKLFF

clone size: few
V gene: TRBV7-3
J gene: TRBJ2-1
D gene: .
CDR3 DNA: TGTGCCAGCAGCTTTCCAGGGTCAGGAAATGAGCAGTTCTTC
CDR3 protein: CASSFPGSGNEQFF

clone size: many
V gene: TRBV3-1
J gene: TRBJ1-1
D gene: .
CDR3 DNA: TGTGCCAGCAGCCAAGGCGTGGGCACTGAAGCTTTCTTT
CDR3 protein: CASSQGVGTEAFF

clone size: few
V gene: TRBV5-1
J gene: TRBJ2-2
D gene: .
CDR3 DNA: TGCGCCAGCAGCTTGGATTTGGGCACCGGGGAGCTGTTTTTT
CDR3 protein: CASSLDLGTGELFF

clone size: once
V gene: TRBV6-5
J gene: TRBJ2-7
D gene: .
CDR3 DNA: TGTGCCAGCAGTTCTCAGCGAGAGCAGTACTTC
CDR3 protein: CASSSQREQYF

clone size: few
V gene: TRBV7-6
J gene: TRBJ1-1
D gene: TRBD1
CDR3 DNA: TGTGCCAGCAGCCAGGGACAGGGCAGGAACACTGAAGCTTTCTTT
CDR3 protein: CASSQGQGRNTEAFF

clone size: few
V gene: TRBV5-1
J gene: TRBJ2-7
D gene: .
CDR3 DNA: TGCGCCAGCAGCCCCGCTGAACGCAGCTACGAGCAGTACTTC
CDR3 protein: CASSPAERSYEQYF

clone size: few
V gene: TRBV7-9
J gene: TRBJ2-3
D gene: .
CDR3 DNA: TGTGCCAGCAGCCGGGAGTGGGGCACAGATACGCAGTATTTT
CDR3 protein: CASSREWGTDTQYF

clone size: .
V gene: TRBV14
J gene: TRBJ2-2
D gene: TRBD1
CDR3 DNA: TGTGCCAGCAGCATACGGACAGGGGTCGGCGGGGAGCTGTTTTTT
CDR3 protein: CASSIRTGVGGELFF

clone size: .
V gene: TRBV6-5
J gene: TRBJ2-1
D gene: .
CDR3 DNA: TGTGCCAGCAGTTACTCCAGGACAACCGTGGATGAGCAGTTCTTC
CDR3 protein: CASSYSRTTVDEQFF

clone size: few
V gene: TRBV5-1
J gene: TRBJ2-7
D gene: TRBD1
CDR3 DNA: TGCGCCAGCAGCTTGATACAGGGGGCTATCTACGAGCAGTACTTC
CDR3 protein: CASSLIQGAIYEQYF

clone size: few
V gene: TRBV12-3/TRBV12-4
J gene: TRBJ1-2
D gene: .
CDR3 DNA: TGTGCCAGCACCACAGGTCGGGAAGGCTACACCTTC
CDR3 protein: CASTTGREGYTF

clone size: few
V gene: TRBV5-1
J gene: TRBJ2-7
D gene: .
CDR3 DNA: TGCGCCAGCAGCTCTCGTATCGGCTCCTACGAGCAGTACTTC
CDR3 protein: CASSSRIGSYEQYF

clone size: few
V gene: TRBV5-8
J gene: TRBJ2-7
D gene: .
CDR3 DNA: TGTGCCAGCAAGGAAGGGGGAAGGTACGAGCAGTACTTC
CDR3 protein: CASKEGGRYEQYF

clone size: .
V gene: TRBV11-3
J gene: TRBJ1-1
D gene: .
CDR3 DNA: TGTGCCAGCAGCTTTGGGGGGGCCACTGAAGCTTTCTTT
CDR3 protein: CASSFGGATEAFF

clone size: few
V gene: TRBV4-2
J gene: TRBJ1-3
D gene: .
CDR3 DNA: TGTGCCAGCAGCCAAGATCAAGAGGGGTCGGGAAACACCATATATTTT
CDR3 protein: CASSQDQEGSGNTIYF

clone size: .
V gene: TRBV2
J gene: TRBJ1-1
D gene: .
CDR3 DNA: TGTGCCAGCAGTGAAGGGACACGGGGTGAAGCTTTCTTT
CDR3 protein: CASSEGTRGEAFF

clone size: few
V gene: TRBV2
J gene: TRBJ1-1
D gene: .
CDR3 DNA: TGTGCCAGCAGTGAAGTGTCAGCTAACACTGAAGCTTTCTTT
CDR3 protein: CASSEVSANTEAFF

clone size: .
V gene: TRBV20-1
J gene: TRBJ2-3
D gene: .
CDR3 DNA: TGCAGTGTGCAAGGACTAAGCACAGATACGCAGTATTTT
CDR3 protein: CSVQGLSTDTQYF

clone size: few
V gene: TRBV28
J gene: TRBJ1-2
D gene: TRBD1
CDR3 DNA: TGTGCCAGCAGTGCCGACAGGGGGCTTAACTATGGCTACACCTTC
CDR3 protein: CASSADRGLNYGYTF

clone size: few
V gene: TRBV7-2
J gene: TRBJ2-1
D gene: TRBD2
CDR3 DNA: TGTGCCAGCAGCTTAGCGGGTAGGGCGGGAGCCCCCTCCTACAATGAGCAGTTCTTC
CDR3 protein: CASSLAGRAGAPSYNEQFF

clone size: .
V gene: TRBV4-1
J gene: TRBJ1-6
D gene: .
CDR3 DNA: TGCGCCAGCAGGGATACCAGGGTAAGCAATTCACCCCTCCACTTT
CDR3 protein: CASRDTRVSNSPLHF

clone size: .
V gene: TRBV12-3/TRBV12-4
J gene: TRBJ2-7
D gene: .
CDR3 DNA: TGTGCCAGCAGTTCCGTCGAATCCTACGAGCAGTACTTC
CDR3 protein: CASSSVESYEQYF